This entry describes one TCR beta chain. The protocol was immunoSEQ multiplex PCR, while the TCRdb copy is restricted to in-frame clones and leaves out a portion. Among 50,000 to 85,000 clones, about 90% were seen once, and the ten largest hold 7.3%. The data are from a study of blood T cell repertoires in COVID-19. Overall study context: The United States, Italy and Spain were the sources of the acute and convalescent COVID-19 samples. Nucleic acid was either cDNA or gDNA, and it came from T cells, B-cell-depleted T cells, or PBMCs.

The germline CDR1 and CDR2 sequences are SGHRS and YFSETQ. V was pared by 7 bases and J by 7 bases, with 4 bases of the junction left unmatched. This CDR3 has 13 residues. J is TRBJ1-6 and V is TRBV5-1; 8 bases agree with TRBD1. This sequence was found in a human donor in a cohort sampled during active COVID-19. Sequenced sample: peripheral blood. The CDR3 spells CASGTGLNSPLHF. DNA for the CDR3: TGCGCCAGCGGGACAGGTCTGAATTCACCCCTCCACTTT.